This T cell receptor (beta chain) derives from a study of T cells after yellow fever vaccination. Findings and limits, study-wide: A secondary response was less intense yet reached its peak sooner, at day 5 versus 15. Clonotype sharing between CD4 and CD8 compartments was small.

In making TCR cDNA, 5'RACE template switching added a universal primer site and UMIs to it. One entry per CDR3 protein, called by TCRdb with MiXCR from the 5' RACE reads. The sample lists about 220,000 distinct CDR3 sequences, roughly 3.3% occurring once. Germline V gene sequence: CDR1 MNHEY, CDR2 SVGAGI. The CDR3 spans 13 residues. V shed 2 bases, J shed 7 bases, and the junction held 2 bases outside the gene matches. This clonotype was counted a few times. Its antigen is unknown. The source of this sequence is a man between 18 and 35 years old who received the YFV17D yellow fever vaccine. V usage is TRBV6-5 and J usage is TRBJ2-3; 8 bases are shared with TRBD2. Here the sequenced sample was CD4+ T cells sorted from PBMCs, taken 10 days after the yellow fever booster vaccination. CDR3 in DNA: TGTGCCAGCAGTTACCCGGGGGGGAATACGCAGTATTTT. It is translated as CASSYPGGNTQYF.